The clone carrying this T cell receptor beta chain came up a few times. What it binds is not known. V shed 2 bases and J shed 8 bases, with 9 bases lying between them. This CDR3 has 13 amino acids. Per the germline V gene, CDR1 is KGHSH and CDR2 is LQKENI. Reverse transcribing all isolated RNA meant expressed TCRB transcripts were sequenced. Libraries were prepared by immunoSEQ multiplex PCR; TCRdb keeps only in-frame clonotypes and omits some of them. The sample holds hundreds of thousands of clones; approximately 9.9% are singletons and the top ten take roughly 1%. This entry belongs to a study of beta chain features in type 1 diabetes. At the level of the study: There was similarity between patients and healthy donors in age, gender and cell yields.

Markers CD45RO/CCR7/CD25/CD127/CD95/CD27 served to sort CD4+ naive, central memory, regulatory and stem cell-like memory cells. Study-wide results and caveats: Fewer junction insertions and more nucleotide deletions appeared in type 1 diabetes patients. In the patient group, naive, central memory and Treg TCRB repertoires seemed more alike than in the healthy donor group. TCRB CDR3s were moderately but significantly shorter in Type 1 diabetes patients in all four CD4+ subsets.

The chain links TRBV18 to TRBJ1-4; D not certain. The sequenced sample consisted of central memory CD4+ T cells from blood. This clonotype was sampled from a man aged 25-45 years with type 1 diabetes. This CDR3 is CASSPDGVEKLFF. The DNA for the CDR3 is TGTGCCAGCTCACCAGATGGAGTGGAAAAACTGTTTTTT.